This TCR beta chain was sequenced during a study of early T cells in non-severe SARS-CoV-2 infection. Looked up from germline, CDR1 is SNHLY and CDR2 is FYNNEI. The CDR3 extends over 18 amino acids. The germline V and J ends were trimmed by 5 bases and 9 bases, with 26 bases remaining between them. This clonotype appeared many times. Its specificity is not known. Unique molecular identifiers (one per individual cDNA molecule) were attached. TCRdb itself ran the 5' RACE reads through MiXCR, one entry per CDR3 protein. The table records approximately 45,000 distinct CDR3 sequences, approximately 11% of them present only once. Findings and caveats of the study: A preference for anti-spike CD8 responses marked VDJdb matching, which missed private and CD4 specificities.

This clonotype was obtained from an adult who was a healthcare worker with PCR-confirmed SARS-CoV-2 infection or an uninfected control (not recorded which). The sample comprised whole blood. The gene calls are TRBV2 and TRBJ1-6, with D maybe TRBD1 (5 bases). This chain's CDR3 is CASSNILGHTTFRSPLHF. The CDR3 DNA follows: TGTGCCAGCAGTAATATTTTAGGACATACGACGTTTCGTTCACCCCTCCACTTT. Full variable domain (missing parts from reference TRBV2 and TRBJ1-6): EPEVTQTPSHQVTQMGQEVILRCVPISNHLYFYWYRQILGQKVEFLVSFYNNEISEKSEIFDDQFSVERPDGSNFTLKIRSTKLEDSAMYFCASSNILGHTTFRSPLHFGNGTRLTVT.